This is a list of T cell receptor beta chains from one sample in a study of T cell responses to AZD1222 COVID-19 vaccine. This table comes from immunoSEQ multiplex PCR, and its TCRdb copy is limited to in-frame clones, with some not included. This sample has 15,000 to 20,000 clones; around 82% occur once, and the top ten carry about 16%. The sequences come from peripheral blood, collected 28 days after the second AZD1222 dose. Every receptor here comes from an adult who received the AZD1222 COVID-19 vaccine. Each CDR3 is given with its conserved first and last residue. Each record gives: D gene, J gene, clone size, V gene, CDR3 protein, CDR3 DNA. A D gene is named only where the DNA matches it firmly. Clone size is given for some rows only: seen once, a few or many times, or a class if the clone is expanded.

NA,TRBJ2-6,once,TRBV7-6,CASSLGRGHFSGANVLTF,TGTGCCAGCAGCTTAGGTCGGGGCCATTTCTCTGGGGCCAACGTCCTGACTTTC
NA,TRBJ2-1,NA,TRBV2,CASSGRGHPGEQFF,TGTGCCAGCAGTGGCAGGGGCCACCCTGGGGAGCAGTTCTTC
TRBD2,TRBJ2-7,NA,TRBV7-2,CASSAVMSGSLYEQYF,TGTGCCAGCAGCGCCGTTATGAGCGGGAGCCTCTACGAGCAGTACTTC
TRBD1,TRBJ1-5,NA,TRBV9,CASSVEQGPGQPQHF,TGTGCCAGCAGCGTAGAACAGGGGCCGGGACAGCCCCAGCATTTT
TRBD1,TRBJ2-3,NA,TRBV7-6,CASSGDSITTDTQYF,TGTGCCAGCAGCGGGGACAGTATCACCACAGATACGCAGTATTTT
NA,TRBJ2-1,NA,TRBV6-2/TRBV6-3,CASSYSLAGPGVYNEQFF,TGTGCCAGCAGTTACTCGCTCGCAGGCCCTGGGGTATACAATGAGCAGTTCTTC
NA,TRBJ1-4,NA,TRBV4-1,CASSPGERNEKLFF,TGCGCCAGCAGCCCAGGGGAGCGTAATGAAAAACTGTTTTTT
TRBD1,TRBJ1-2,NA,TRBV6-4,CASSREGTGRRNYGYTF,TGTGCCAGCAGCCGAGAGGGGACAGGGCGCAGAAACTATGGCTACACCTTC
NA,TRBJ1-5,once,TRBV24-1,CATSAGNLNQPQHF,TGTGCCACCAGTGCGGGGAATCTCAATCAGCCCCAGCATTTT
NA,TRBJ1-5,NA,TRBV7-9,CASSLGTTEQPQHF,TGTGCCAGCAGCTTAGGCACAACGGAACAGCCCCAGCATTTT
NA,TRBJ1-2,NA,TRBV4-3,CASSQERGGDSYGYTF,TGCGCCAGCAGCCAAGAGCGGGGGGGGGATTCATATGGCTACACCTTC